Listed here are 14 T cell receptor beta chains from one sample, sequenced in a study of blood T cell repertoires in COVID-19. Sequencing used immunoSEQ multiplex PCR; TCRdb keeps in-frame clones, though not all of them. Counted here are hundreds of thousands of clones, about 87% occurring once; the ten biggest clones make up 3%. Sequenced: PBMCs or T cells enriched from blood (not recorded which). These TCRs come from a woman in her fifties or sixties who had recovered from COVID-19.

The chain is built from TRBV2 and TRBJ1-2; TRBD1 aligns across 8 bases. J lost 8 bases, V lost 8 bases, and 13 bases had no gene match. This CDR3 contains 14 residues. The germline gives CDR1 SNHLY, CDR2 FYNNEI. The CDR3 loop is CASSEDRVINGYTF. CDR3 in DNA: TGTGCCAGCTCCGAGGACAGGGTAATAAACGGCTACACCTTC.

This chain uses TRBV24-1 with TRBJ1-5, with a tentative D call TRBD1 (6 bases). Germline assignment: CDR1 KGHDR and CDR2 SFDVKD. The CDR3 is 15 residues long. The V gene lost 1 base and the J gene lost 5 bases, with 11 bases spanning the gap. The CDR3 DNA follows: TGTGCCACCAGTGATTTTGGACAGCCGGATCAGCCCCAGCATTTT. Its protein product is CATSDFGQPDQPQHF.

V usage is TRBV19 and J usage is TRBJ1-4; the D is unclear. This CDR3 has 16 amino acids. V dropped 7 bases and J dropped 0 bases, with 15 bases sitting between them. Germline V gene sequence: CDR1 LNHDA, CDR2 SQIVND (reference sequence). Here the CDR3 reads CASTAKSAATNEKLFF. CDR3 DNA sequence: TGTGCCAGTACTGCAAAGTCGGCGGCAACTAATGAAAAACTGTTTTTT.

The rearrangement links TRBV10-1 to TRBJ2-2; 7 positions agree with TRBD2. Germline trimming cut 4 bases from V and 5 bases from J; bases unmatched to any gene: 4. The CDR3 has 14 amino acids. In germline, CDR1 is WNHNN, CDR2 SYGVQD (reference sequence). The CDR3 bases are TGCGCCAGCAGTGCTGAGCGGGATACCGGGGAGCTGTTTTTT. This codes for CASSAERDTGELFF.

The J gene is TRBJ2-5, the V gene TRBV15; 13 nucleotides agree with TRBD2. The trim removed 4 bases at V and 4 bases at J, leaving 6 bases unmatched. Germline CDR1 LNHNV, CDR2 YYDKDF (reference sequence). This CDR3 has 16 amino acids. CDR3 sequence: CATSNGLAGDGETQYF. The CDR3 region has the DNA TGTGCCACCAGCAACGGACTAGCGGGAGATGGAGAGACCCAGTACTTC.

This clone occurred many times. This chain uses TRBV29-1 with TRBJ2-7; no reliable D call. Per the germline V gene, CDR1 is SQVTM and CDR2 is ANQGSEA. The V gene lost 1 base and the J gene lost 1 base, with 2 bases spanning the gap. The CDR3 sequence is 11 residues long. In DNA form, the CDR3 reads TGCAGCGTTGAAGCGTCCTACGAGCAGTACTTC. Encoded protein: CSVEASYEQYF.

Here the CDR3 DNA reads TGTGCCAGCAGCTTTTTTAGAACCTACGAGCAGTACTTC. Protein: CASSFFRTYEQYF. This rearrangement joins TRBV7-2 to TRBJ2-7; D is uncertain. Trimming pared 3 bases from V and 2 bases from J, leaving 8 bases between. This CDR3 spans 13 amino acids. Germline V CDR1 and CDR2: SGHTA, FQGNSA.

CDR3 residues: CATSSGTHPGNTEAFF. The CDR3 DNA reads TGTGCCACCAGCTCCGGGACTCATCCAGGGAACACTGAAGCTTTCTTT. The chain joins TRBV24-1 to TRBJ1-1, with D possibly TRBD1 on 5 matching bases. This CDR3 comprises 16 residues. Germline-derived CDR1 and CDR2 are KGHDR and SFDVKD. V gave up 7 bases and J gave up 1 base, with 18 bases separating them.

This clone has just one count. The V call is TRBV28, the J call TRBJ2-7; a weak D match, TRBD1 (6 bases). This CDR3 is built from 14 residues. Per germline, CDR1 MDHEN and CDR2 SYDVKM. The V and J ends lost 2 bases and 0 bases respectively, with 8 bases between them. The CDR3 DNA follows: TGTGCCAGCAGTTTAACAGGGAACTCCTACGAGCAGTACTTC. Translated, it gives CASSLTGNSYEQYF.

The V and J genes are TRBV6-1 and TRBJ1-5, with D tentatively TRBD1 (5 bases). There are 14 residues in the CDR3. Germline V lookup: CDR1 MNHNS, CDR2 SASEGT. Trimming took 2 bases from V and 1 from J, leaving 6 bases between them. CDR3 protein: CASSETGSNQPQHF. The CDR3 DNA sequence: TGTGCCAGCAGTGAAACAGGCAGCAATCAGCCCCAGCATTTT.

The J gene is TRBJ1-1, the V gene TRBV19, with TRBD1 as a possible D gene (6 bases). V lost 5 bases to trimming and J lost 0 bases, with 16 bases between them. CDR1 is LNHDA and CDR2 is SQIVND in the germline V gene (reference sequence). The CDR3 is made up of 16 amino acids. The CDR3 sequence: CASSPPRQALNTEAFF. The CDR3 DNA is TGTGCCAGTAGTCCGCCCCGACAGGCATTGAACACTGAAGCTTTCTTT.

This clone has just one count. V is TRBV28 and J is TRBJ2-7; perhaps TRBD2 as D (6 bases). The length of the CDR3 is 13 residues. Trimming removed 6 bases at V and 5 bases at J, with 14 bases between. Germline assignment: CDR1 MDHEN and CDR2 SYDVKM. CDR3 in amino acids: CASSLWGENEQYF. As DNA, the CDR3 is TGTGCCAGCAGCCTCTGGGGGGAGAACGAGCAGTACTTC.

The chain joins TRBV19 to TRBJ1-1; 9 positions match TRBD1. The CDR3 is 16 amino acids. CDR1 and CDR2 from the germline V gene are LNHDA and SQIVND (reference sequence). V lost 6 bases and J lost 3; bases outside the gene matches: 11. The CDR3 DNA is TGTGCCAGTAGACCAACAGGGGGCTTGAGGGACACTGAAGCTTTCTTT. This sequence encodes CASRPTGGLRDTEAFF.

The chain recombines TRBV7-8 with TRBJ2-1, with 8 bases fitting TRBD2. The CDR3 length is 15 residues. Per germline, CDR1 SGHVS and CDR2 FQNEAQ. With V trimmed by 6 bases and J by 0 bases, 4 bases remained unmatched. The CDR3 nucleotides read TGTGCCAGCAGTGAGAGCGGGAGCTCCTACAATGAGCAGTTCTTC. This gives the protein CASSESGSSYNEQFF.